This passage covers 30 T cell receptor beta chains from one sample sequenced in a study of blood T cells in healthy people across ages. Then a second PCR, running about 6 to 12 cycles, was carried out with a sample-barcoded 5' primer and a J-beta primer mix. TCRdb reanalysed the 5' RACE reads using MiXCR and keeps one entry per CDR3 protein. Here the sample spans 750,000 to 850,000 distinct CDR3 sequences, around 25% being singletons. This sample was also put to use in a study of T cells of mothers and their children.

The specimen sequenced was blood. The receptors were gathered from a boy younger than 18 in good health.

CDR3 sequence (DNA): TGTGCCAGCAGTTTAGTGGGCGTAAGCACTGAAGCTTTCTTT. Amino acids: CASSLVGVSTEAFF. The rearrangement links TRBV12-3 or TRBV12-4 to TRBJ1-1; D not certain. V lost 1 base and J 4 bases, leaving 10 bases between the germline ends. The CDR3 spans 14 residues.

J is TRBJ1-2 and V is TRBV12-3 or TRBV12-4, with a possible D match to TRBD1 (5 bases). V shed 0 bases and J shed 8 bases, with 16 bases lying between them. This CDR3 is 15 amino acids long. For the CDR3, the DNA is TGTGCCAGCAGTTTAGCGGGGCGGGTCGGACCCGGCTACACCTTC. This encodes CASSLAGRVGPGYTF.

This chain joins TRBV28 and TRBJ2-5; TRBD1 matches 8 bases. The J call may be incorrect, as the DNA end agrees better with TRBJ2-7. There are 14 residues in the CDR3. CDR1 is MDHEN, CDR2 SYDVKM, per germline. The CDR3 region is CASSLQGVAYEQYF. The CDR3 DNA sequence: TGTGCCAGCAGTCTACAGGGGGTTGCCTACGAGCAGTACTTC.

The rearrangement joins TRBV6-2 or TRBV6-3 to TRBJ2-7; D is perhaps TRBD1 or TRBD2 (6 bases each). The germline V gene has CDR1 MNHEY and CDR2 SVGEGT. Trimming cost V 2 bases and J 0 bases, with 14 bases left between them. The CDR3 contains 16 residues. CDR3 amino acids: CASSYVGGITSYEQYF. The CDR3 DNA is TGTGCCAGCAGTTACGTCGGGGGCATTACCTCCTACGAGCAGTACTTC.

This sequence joins TRBV14 and TRBJ2-5; 9 bases are a match to TRBD2. The J call could be wrong; TRBJ2-7 is a better fit for the DNA end. CDR3 length equals 14 residues. CDR1 is SGHDN and CDR2 is FVKESK in the germline V gene. The CDR3 DNA is TGTGCCAGCAGCCGAGCGGGGGGCGCCGGCGAGCAGTACTTC. It translates to CASSRAGGAGEQYF.

There are a few counts of this clonotype. The chain joins TRBV20-1 to TRBJ2-1, with D unclear. The CDR3 spans 14 residues. V shed 8 bases and J shed 2 bases, with 16 bases lying between them. From germline, CDR1 is DFQATT and CDR2 SNEGSKA (reference sequence). CDR3 DNA sequence: TGCAGTATACCAAGTTTACAGACCTACAATGAGCAGTTCTTC. It translates to CSIPSLQTYNEQFF.

The CDR3 reads CASSSSSDSTEAFF. CDR3 sequence (DNA): TGTGCCAGCAGCTCCTCGTCCGACAGCACTGAAGCTTTCTTT. The rearrangement links TRBV7-9 to TRBJ1-1; weak D call: TRBD1 (5 bases). Trimming took off 4 bases at V and 4 bases at J, with 13 bases between the two ends. The CDR3 has 14 residues. The germline V gene encodes CDR1 SEHNR and CDR2 FQNEAQ (reference sequence). Variable domain in full (rest from reference TRBV7-9 and TRBJ1-1): DTGVSQNPRHKITKRGQNVTFRCDPISEHNRLYWYRQTLGQGPEFLTYFQNEAQLEKSRLLSDRFSAERPKGSFSTLEIQRTEQGDSAMYLCASSSSSDSTEAFFGQGTRLTVV.

The J gene is TRBJ1-2, the V gene TRBV7-9; a weak D match, TRBD1 (6 bases). Between the trimmed V and J ends, which lost 3 bases and 6 bases, there was a span of 23 bases. The CDR3 has 17 residues. The germline V gene has CDR1 SEHNR and CDR2 FQNEAQ (reference sequence). CDR3 DNA: TGTGCCAGCAGCTTGGGGCCCCGGGGGGCGAAGGAGGATGGCTACACCTTC. Its protein product is CASSLGPRGAKEDGYTF. Full variable domain (remainder filled in from reference TRBV7-9 and TRBJ1-2): DTGVSQNPRHKITKRGQNVTFRCDPISEHNRLYWYRQTLGQGPEFLTYFQNEAQLEKSRLLSDRFSAERPKGSFSTLEIQRTEQGDSAMYLCASSLGPRGAKEDGYTFGSGTRLTVV.

This chain joins TRBV14 and TRBJ2-5; the match to TRBD1 covers 8 bases. Germline V gene data show CDR1 as SGHDN and CDR2 as FVKESK. This CDR3 is 17 amino acids long. J lost 5 bases, V lost 0 bases, and 11 bases had no gene match. The CDR3 region is CASSQERTGKVQETQYF. Here the CDR3 DNA reads TGTGCCAGCAGCCAAGAAAGGACAGGGAAGGTACAGGAGACCCAGTACTTC.

V gene TRBV29-1 combines with J gene TRBJ2-1, with 16 bases fitting TRBD2. Germline V CDR1 and CDR2: SQVTM, ANQGSEA. J gave up 7 bases and V 7 bases, and 7 bases lay outside the gene matches. The CDR3 contains 15 residues. Here the CDR3 reads CSAAGGLAGGNEQFF. CDR3 in DNA: TGCAGCGCCGCCGGGGGACTAGCGGGAGGGAATGAGCAGTTCTTC.

The V and J genes are TRBV29-1 and TRBJ2-5, with 12 positions matching TRBD2. The CDR3 has 16 amino acids. Germline loops: CDR1 SQVTM, CDR2 ANQGSEA. The V segment lost 2 bases and the J segment 11 bases; nucleotides outside the gene matches: 15. As DNA, the CDR3 is TGCAGCGTTGAACTAGCGGGAGGGCCGGTCGGTGGGGAGCAGTACTTC. Translated, it gives CSVELAGGPVGGEQYF.

In its sample, this clonotype was seen a few times. The chain joins TRBV10-3 to TRBJ2-5, with 7 nucleotides matching TRBD2. The CDR3 is 16 residues long. Germline V lookup: CDR1 ENHRY, CDR2 SYGVKD. The J segment lost 5 bases and the V segment lost 3 bases, leaving 12 bases of the junction unmatched. CDR3 DNA: TGTGCCATCAGTGAAGGCCTAGCGGAGCCGGGGGAGACCCAGTACTTC. Its protein is CAISEGLAEPGETQYF.

This chain links TRBV21-1 with TRBJ1-1; the listed D gene, TRBD1, was not tested against the DNA. TRBV21-1 is given as a pseudogene. The CDR3 has 16 residues. CDR3 nucleotides: TGTGCCAGCAGATCCGGGACAGGGTTAATGAACACTGAAGCTTTCTTT. Its translation: CASRSGTGLMNTEAFF.

The chain has TRBV30 and TRBJ1-1; no clear D. The V gene lost 8 bases and the J gene lost 1 base, with 11 bases spanning the gap. This CDR3 comprises 12 residues. CDR1 and CDR2 from the germline V gene are GTSNPN and SVGIG (reference sequence). CDR3 amino acids: CAGSTGNTEAFF. In nucleotides, the CDR3 is TGTGCCGGATCGACGGGGAACACTGAAGCTTTCTTT.

This clonotype has just a few counts. The CDR3: CSARDNSGTSTDTQYF. The DNA of the CDR3 is TGCAGTGCTAGAGACAATAGCGGTACTAGCACAGATACGCAGTATTTT. The V call is TRBV20-1, the J call TRBJ2-3; possible D gene TRBD2, 6 bases. The ends were cut back, 0 bases at V and 0 bases at J, with 13 bases in the middle. The CDR3 length is 16 residues. Germline CDR1 reads DFQATT; CDR2 reads SNEGSKA (reference sequence).

The V gene is TRBV4-1, the J gene TRBJ2-1, with 12 bases aligning to TRBD1. Germline CDR1 reads MGHRA; CDR2 reads YSYEKL. The V gene end was trimmed by 2 bases and the J gene end by 7 bases; junction bases not matched to a gene: 6. This CDR3 is 16 amino acids long. The CDR3 DNA follows: TGCGCCAGCAGCCAAAAAGGGACAGGGGGCATGAATGAGCAGTTCTTC. Protein product: CASSQKGTGGMNEQFF.

This chain connects TRBV29-1 to TRBJ2-7; D not resolved. The CDR3 has 17 amino acids. Germline V gene sequence: CDR1 SQVTM, CDR2 ANQGSEA. The V end was cut by 3 bases, the J end by 0 bases, with 21 bases between. The CDR3 is CSVELKYWGKRSYEQYF. DNA for the CDR3: TGCAGCGTTGAGTTGAAGTATTGGGGAAAACGCTCCTACGAGCAGTACTTC.

The rearrangement links TRBV12-3 or TRBV12-4 to TRBJ2-7; 13 nucleotides align to TRBD2. V lost 6 bases to trimming and J lost 2 bases; unmatched junction nucleotides: 1. This CDR3 comprises 14 residues. The chain's CDR3 is CASRGLAGTYEQYF. CDR3 coding DNA: TGTGCCAGCAGGGGACTAGCGGGGACCTACGAGCAGTACTTC.

The genes are TRBV7-2 and TRBJ1-4; D might be TRBD1 (5 bases). The V gene's germline CDR1 is SGHTA and CDR2 FQGNSA. V was shortened by 9 bases and J by 7 bases, with 21 bases between the two germline ends. The CDR3 consists of 15 residues. The CDR3, as DNA: TGTGCCAGTAGCATTCTCACAACCGACAGTGAAAAACTGTTTTTT. Translating gives CASSILTTDSEKLFF.

The chain uses TRBV7-9 and TRBJ2-5; 9 bases are shared with TRBD2. Germline CDR1 SEHNR, CDR2 FQNEAQ (reference sequence). The CDR3 spans 17 residues. Trimming at V came to 5 bases and at J to 3 bases, leaving 13 bases not matched to a gene. The CDR3 DNA sequence: TGTGCCAGCAGCCGACTTGGGAGCGGGGGGAACGAAGAGACCCAGTACTTC. It translates to CASSRLGSGGNEETQYF. Full variable domain (rest looked up from reference TRBV7-9 and TRBJ2-5): DTGVSQNPRHKITKRGQNVTFRCDPISEHNRLYWYRQTLGQGPEFLTYFQNEAQLEKSRLLSDRFSAERPKGSFSTLEIQRTEQGDSAMYLCASSRLGSGGNEETQYFGPGTRLLVL.

This clonotype was counted between two and nine times. The CDR3 DNA reads TGTGCCAGCAGTCCCAGGGTTATGGCCAAAAACATTCAGTACTTC. Protein sequence: CASSPRVMAKNIQYF. V and J are TRBV27 and TRBJ2-4; tentative D call: TRBD1 (5 bases). Trimming cost V 5 bases and J 1 base, with 12 bases left between them. CDR1 MNHEY and CDR2 SMNVEV come from the germline V gene (reference sequence). This CDR3 spans 15 amino acids.

This clonotype has only a few counts. This chain connects TRBV29-1 to TRBJ1-2; TRBD1 might be the D (6 bases). V was trimmed by 6 bases and J by 6 bases, leaving 23 bases between them. The germline V gene encodes CDR1 SQVTM and CDR2 ANQGSEA. CDR3 length equals 15 residues. The CDR3 DNA reads as TGCAGCGTGGAGGGAGTAATGGCAGGGGCGGATGGCTACACCTTC. It specifies CSVEGVMAGADGYTF. Filled out from reference TRBV29-1 and TRBJ1-2, the complete variable domain reads SAVISQKPSRDICQRGTSLTIQCQVDSQVTMMFWYRQQPGQSLTLIATANQGSEATYESGFVIDKFPISRPNLTFSTLTVSNMSPEDSSIYLCSVEGVMAGADGYTFGSGTRLTVV.

The chain is built from TRBV2 and TRBJ2-1; 11 positions agree with TRBD2. CDR1 SNHLY and CDR2 FYNNEI come from the germline V gene. This CDR3 region has 15 residues. The trim removed 7 bases at V and 3 bases at J, leaving 5 bases unmatched. The CDR3, as DNA: TGTGCCAGCACTAGCGGGAGGACCATCTACAATGAGCAGTTCTTC. Amino acid sequence: CASTSGRTIYNEQFF. The full variable domain, completed using reference TRBV2 and TRBJ2-1, is EPEVTQTPSHQVTQMGQEVILRCVPISNHLYFYWYRQILGQKVEFLVSFYNNEISEKSEIFDDQFSVERPDGSNFTLKIRSTKLEDSAMYFCASTSGRTIYNEQFFGPGTRLTVL.

The rearrangement uses TRBV27 and TRBJ1-2; 7 nucleotides match TRBD1. The junction had 7 bases not matched to a gene; V was cut back by 5 bases and J by 4 bases. This CDR3 has 14 residues. Germline V gene lookup returns CDR1 MNHEY and CDR2 SMNVEV (reference sequence). CDR3 sequence reads: CASSPTRDSYGYTF. The DNA for the CDR3 is TGTGCCAGCAGTCCGACCCGGGACAGCTATGGCTACACCTTC.

The sample holds one count of this clonotype. The rearrangement joins TRBV29-1 to TRBJ2-7; the D gene is possibly TRBD1 (6 bases). With 4 bases removed from V and 4 bases from J, the gap between germline ends came to 14 bases. Germline V lookup: CDR1 SQVTM, CDR2 ANQGSEA. The CDR3 covers 13 residues. This CDR3 reads CSVASRGNYEQYF. CDR3 sequence (DNA): TGCAGCGTTGCGTCCAGGGGTAATTACGAGCAGTACTTC.

The chain recombines TRBV20-1 with TRBJ2-7, with D tentatively TRBD1 (6 bases). Trimming pared 3 bases from V and 3 bases from J, leaving 15 bases between. The CDR3 covers 14 residues. In germline, CDR1 is DFQATT, CDR2 SNEGSKA (reference sequence). CDR3: CSARLVVRGYEQYF. The CDR3, as DNA: TGCAGTGCTAGGTTGGTGGTCAGGGGCTACGAGCAGTACTTC.

V is TRBV27 and J is TRBJ1-2; TRBD1 agrees at 10 bases. The CDR3 is 15 residues long. The V and J ends lost 5 bases and 2 bases, in that order; junction bases with no gene match: 5. CDR1 is MNHEY and CDR2 is SMNVEV in the germline V gene (reference sequence). The CDR3, as DNA: TGTGCCAGCAGTATAAGGACAGGGGGAAACTATGGCTACACCTTC. Its protein product is CASSIRTGGNYGYTF.

This clonotype was seen a handful of times. The chain employs TRBV6-2 or TRBV6-3 and TRBJ2-5; possibly TRBD1 or TRBD2 for D (5 bases each). V shed 7 bases and J shed 5 bases, with 20 bases lying between them. This CDR3 has 15 amino acids. Germline-derived CDR1 and CDR2 are MNHEY and SVGEGT. The CDR3 coding sequence is TGTGCCAGCAACTCGATGGGACCGGGAATGGAGACCCAGTACTTC. It translates to CASNSMGPGMETQYF.

This clonotype was detected only a few times. The chain recombines TRBV11-2 with TRBJ2-4; D gene ambiguous. This CDR3 is built from 12 residues. With 5 bases removed from V and 6 bases from J, the gap between germline ends came to 8 bases. Per the germline V gene, CDR1 is SGHAT and CDR2 is FQNNGV. This CDR3 reads CASSETLNIQYF. In DNA, the CDR3 is TGTGCCAGCAGCGAGACCCTAAACATTCAGTACTTC.

Here the CDR3 reads CASSEYRGVNTEAFF. In DNA, the CDR3 is TGTGCCAGCAGTGAATACAGGGGAGTGAACACTGAAGCTTTCTTT. The chain joins TRBV2 to TRBJ1-1; 7 bases agree with TRBD1. Germline loops: CDR1 SNHLY, CDR2 FYNNEI. CDR3 length: 15 amino acids. V was clipped by 2 bases and J by 0 bases; unmatched bases: 3.